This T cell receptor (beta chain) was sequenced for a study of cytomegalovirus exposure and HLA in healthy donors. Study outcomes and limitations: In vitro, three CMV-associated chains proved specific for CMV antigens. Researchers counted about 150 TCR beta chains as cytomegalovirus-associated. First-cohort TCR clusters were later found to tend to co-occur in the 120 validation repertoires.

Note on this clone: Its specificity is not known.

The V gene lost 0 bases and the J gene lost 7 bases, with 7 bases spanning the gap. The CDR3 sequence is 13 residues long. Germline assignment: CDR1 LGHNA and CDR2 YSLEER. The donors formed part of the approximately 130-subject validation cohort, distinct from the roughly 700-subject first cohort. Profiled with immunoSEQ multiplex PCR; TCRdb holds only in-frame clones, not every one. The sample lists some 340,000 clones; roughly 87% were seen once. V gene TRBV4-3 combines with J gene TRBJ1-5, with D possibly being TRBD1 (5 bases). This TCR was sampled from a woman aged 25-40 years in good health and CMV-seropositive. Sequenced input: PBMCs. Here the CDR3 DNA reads TGCGCCAGCAGCCAAGAGGGGGGACAGCCCCAGCATTTT. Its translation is CASSQEGGQPQHF.